This T cell receptor (beta chain) was sequenced in a study of T cell changes during pregnancy in multiple sclerosis. Some clones are missing from TCRdb's copy, which holds only in-frame ones; the method was immunoSEQ multiplex PCR. The sample consists of some 29,000 clones, 80% to 90% of them appearing once. This clone appeared once. CDR1 is SGHVT, CDR2 SQSDAQ, per germline. The V gene end was trimmed by 2 bases and the J gene end by 10 bases; junction bases not matched to a gene: 7. This CDR3 is built from 15 residues. This clonotype originated in a female donor with multiple sclerosis, enrolled in a pregnancy study. J is TRBJ2-1 and V is TRBV7-4; 11 bases map to TRBD2. The material was CD8+ T cells from peripheral blood mononuclear cells, obtained in the third trimester of pregnancy. CDR3 sequence reads: CASSLLAGGRKEQFF. CDR3 nucleotides: TGTGCCAGCAGCTTACTAGCGGGGGGAAGAAAAGAGCAGTTCTTC.